Presented here are 29 T cell receptor beta chains from one specimen sequenced in a study of T cell responses to AZD1222 COVID-19 vaccine. Profiled with immunoSEQ multiplex PCR; TCRdb holds only in-frame clones, not every one. The sample shows roughly 130,000 clones, roughly nine tenths of them seen only once. Material: peripheral blood, obtained on day 0 of AZD1222 vaccination. The origin of the receptors is an adult in good health.

The chain has TRBV4-1 and TRBJ2-2; D uncertain. With 3 bases removed from V and 4 bases from J, the gap between germline ends came to 12 bases. Germline V lookup: CDR1 MGHRA, CDR2 YSYEKL. The CDR3 spans 15 residues. This CDR3 is CASSQTGSSTGELFF. The CDR3 DNA reads TGCGCCAGCAGCCAGACCGGGTCCTCCACCGGGGAGCTGTTTTTT.

This sequence joins TRBV4-1 and TRBJ2-6; tentative D call: TRBD2 (5 bases). V was trimmed by 8 bases and J by 0 bases, leaving 5 bases between them. Germline V gene sequence: CDR1 MGHRA, CDR2 YSYEKL. This CDR3 region has 13 residues. DNA of the CDR3: TGCGCCAGCCGGGGCTCTGGGGCCAACGTCCTGACTTTC. Translated, it gives CASRGSGANVLTF.

The chain joins TRBV28 to TRBJ1-5; unclear D gene. The CDR3 extends over 13 amino acids. Germline CDR1 and CDR2: MDHEN and SYDVKM. The ends were cut back, 7 bases at V and 1 base at J, with 8 bases in the middle. CDR3 loop: CASTFGSNQPQHF. CDR3 bases: TGTGCCAGCACCTTTGGAAGCAATCAGCCCCAGCATTTT.

The V gene is TRBV9, the J gene TRBJ2-2, with D maybe TRBD1 (6 bases). The CDR3 contains 17 residues. Per the germline V gene, CDR1 is SGDLS and CDR2 is YYNGEE. The V gene lost 0 bases and the J gene lost 5 bases, with 17 bases spanning the gap. CDR3 region: CASSVAAGATGTGELFF. The CDR3 DNA is TGTGCCAGCAGCGTAGCAGCAGGGGCAACGGGGACCGGGGAGCTGTTTTTT.

This clone qualifies as medium-sized (0.01 to 0.1%). V usage is TRBV15 and J usage is TRBJ1-2; D unclear. The germline V and J ends were trimmed by 0 bases and 3 bases, with 11 bases remaining between them. The CDR3 runs to 15 residues. The V gene's germline CDR1 is LNHNV and CDR2 YYDKDF (reference sequence). The chain's CDR3 is CATSRENEDHYGYTF. In DNA, the CDR3 is TGTGCCACCAGCAGAGAGAACGAGGACCACTATGGCTACACCTTC.

This clone turned up a few times. V gene TRBV7-2 combines with J gene TRBJ1-6; the D gene is possibly TRBD1 (5 bases). Germline V gene sequence: CDR1 SGHTA, CDR2 FQGNSA. V lost 5 bases to trimming and J lost 10 bases, with 12 bases between them. This CDR3 has 13 amino acids. The CDR3 DNA reads as TGTGCCAGCAGCCCCCAAGAGGGGTCACCCCTCCACTTT. Residues: CASSPQEGSPLHF.

The V call is TRBV6-1, the J call TRBJ1-1, with a weak D call TRBD1 (5 bases). Germline lookup yields CDR1 MNHNS and CDR2 SASEGT. The CDR3 runs to 18 residues. Trimming stripped 4 bases from V and 4 bases from J, with 25 bases between. As DNA, the CDR3 is TGTGCCAGCAGTGCTCCCCCCCAATCAAGTACGAGGGGCACTGAAGCTTTCTTT. Its translation: CASSAPPQSSTRGTEAFF.

V gene TRBV7-9 combines with J gene TRBJ2-1; 7 bases agree with TRBD1. The CDR3 is made up of 15 amino acids. Germline trimming cut 5 bases from V and 5 bases from J; bases unmatched to any gene: 9. In germline, CDR1 is SEHNR, CDR2 FQNEAQ (reference sequence). The CDR3 coding sequence is TGTGCCAGCAGCCCGGCCGGGACAGCAAACAATGAGCAGTTCTTC. Protein sequence: CASSPAGTANNEQFF. The full variable domain, with the rest looked up from reference TRBV7-9 and TRBJ2-1, is DTGVSQNPRHKITKRGQNVTFRCDPISEHNRLYWYRQTLGQGPEFLTYFQNEAQLEKSRLLSDRFSAERPKGSFSTLEIQRTEQGDSAMYLCASSPAGTANNEQFFGPGTRLTVL.

This sequence joins TRBV27 and TRBJ1-1; possibly TRBD1 for D (5 bases). The V gene's germline CDR1 is MNHEY and CDR2 SMNVEV (reference sequence). The CDR3 consists of 14 residues. The V and J ends lost 4 bases and 1 base respectively, with 10 bases between them. Written as DNA, the CDR3 is TGTGCCAGCAGTTCTCGGGGCCAGAACACTGAAGCTTTCTTT. This encodes CASSSRGQNTEAFF.

The sample holds one count of this clone. The rearrangement links TRBV19 to TRBJ2-7; D gene ambiguous. The CDR3 is 14 amino acids. Germline loops: CDR1 LNHDA, CDR2 SQIVND (reference sequence). V lost 1 base to trimming and J lost 2 bases, with 9 bases between them. CDR3 DNA: TGTGCCAGTAGTATAGGATCAGGCGCCTACGAGCAGTACTTC. Translating gives CASSIGSGAYEQYF.

This chain joins TRBV24-1 and TRBJ2-5; 9 bases align to TRBD2. The germline CDR1 and CDR2 sequences are KGHDR and SFDVKD. This CDR3 comprises 18 residues. V was clipped by 1 base and J by 4 bases; unmatched bases: 12. CDR3 residues: CATSDLGPAGGPVETQYF. CDR3 DNA: TGTGCCACCAGTGATTTAGGTCCAGCGGGGGGCCCGGTAGAGACCCAGTACTTC.

The V call is TRBV6-5, the J call TRBJ1-1; the D gene is possibly TRBD1 (6 bases). The CDR3 spans 15 residues. Trimming stripped 5 bases from V and 1 base from J, with 14 bases between. From germline, CDR1 is MNHEY and CDR2 SVGAGI. The CDR3 DNA sequence: TGTGCCAGCAGTAACTTTGGACAGCGGAACACTGAAGCTTTCTTT. This encodes CASSNFGQRNTEAFF.

The gene calls are TRBV7-8 and TRBJ1-1, with D possibly being TRBD1 (6 bases). Trimming removed 3 bases at V and 6 bases at J, with 11 bases between. The CDR3 spans 13 residues. Germline lookup yields CDR1 SGHVS and CDR2 FQNEAQ. The CDR3 DNA reads TGTGCCAGCAGCTTTACAGGGCTCGCTGAAGCTTTCTTT. As protein: CASSFTGLAEAFF.

J is TRBJ1-1 and V is TRBV5-1, with TRBD1 as a possible D gene (5 bases). Germline-derived CDR1 and CDR2 are SGHRS and YFSETQ. The V gene lost 5 bases and the J gene lost 3 bases, with 17 bases spanning the gap. The length of the CDR3 is 15 residues. CDR3 DNA: TGCGCCAGCAGTCTAGGACGGGGCCGGGACACTGAAGCTTTCTTT. Translating gives CASSLGRGRDTEAFF. The full variable domain, its missing parts supplied by reference TRBV5-1 and TRBJ1-1, is KAGVTQTPRYLIKTRGQQVTLSCSPISGHRSVSWYQQTPGQGLQFLFEYFSETQRNKGNFPGRFSGRQFSNSRSEMNVSTLELGDSALYLCASSLGRGRDTEAFFGQGTRLTVV.

The J gene is TRBJ2-1, the V gene TRBV5-6, with 7 bases aligning to TRBD2. V lost 4 bases, J lost 1 base, and 8 bases stayed unmatched. Looked up from germline, CDR1 is SGHDT and CDR2 is YYEEEE. The CDR3 consists of 16 residues. The CDR3 DNA follows: TGTGCCAGCAGCCCTCGACTAGCTGCATCCTACAATGAGCAGTTCTTC. Residues: CASSPRLAASYNEQFF.

A single count supports this clone. The chain carries TRBV27 and TRBJ2-1, with 9 bases aligning to TRBD2. The trim removed 5 bases at V and 5 bases at J, leaving 13 bases unmatched. The CDR3 is 17 residues long. In germline, CDR1 is MNHEY, CDR2 SMNVEV (reference sequence). The CDR3 DNA is TGTGCCAGCAGTCCCCGGGTCGGCGGGGGGGCCGACAATGAGCAGTTCTTC. It specifies CASSPRVGGGADNEQFF.

This clone has more than one count but fewer than ten. The V and J genes are TRBV7-8 and TRBJ2-2; D tentatively fits TRBD1 or TRBD2 (5 bases each). This CDR3 region has 15 residues. Trimming left V 1 base short and J 4 bases short, with 10 bases between. Per germline, CDR1 SGHVS and CDR2 FQNEAQ. CDR3 in amino acids: CASSLVQGPTGELFF. The CDR3 DNA reads as TGTGCCAGCAGCTTAGTCCAGGGACCCACCGGGGAGCTGTTTTTT.

The chain employs TRBV6-2 or TRBV6-3 and TRBJ1-1; D ambiguous. Germline assignment: CDR1 MNHEY and CDR2 SVGEGT. This CDR3 is 14 amino acids long. V was trimmed by 3 bases and J by 4 bases, leaving 12 bases between them. The CDR3 DNA reads TGTGCCAGCAGTTATGGGCCGGCCTTCACTGAAGCTTTCTTT. It yields the protein CASSYGPAFTEAFF.

The chain uses TRBV29-1 and TRBJ2-7; 9 bases line up with TRBD1. CDR3 length: 13 amino acids. Germline values: CDR1 SQVTM, CDR2 ANQGSEA. With V trimmed by 5 bases and J by 4 bases, 6 bases remained unmatched. The CDR3 coding sequence is TGCAGCGTTTCTACCGGGACAGGGTACGAGCAGTACTTC. Its protein is CSVSTGTGYEQYF.

Comment on this clone: The same CDR3 is also encoded by other DNA sequences in this sample. The rearrangement uses TRBV30 and TRBJ2-3, with D hard to call. The V end was cut by 1 base, the J end by 2 bases, with 7 bases between. The germline V gene encodes CDR1 GTSNPN and CDR2 SVGIG (reference sequence). The CDR3 is 13 residues long. CDR3: CAWSGANTDTQYF. CDR3 in DNA: TGTGCCTGGAGTGGGGCGAACACAGATACGCAGTATTTT.

The V gene is TRBV5-8, the J gene TRBJ2-1, with D possibly TRBD2 on 5 matching bases. The CDR3 runs 14 residues. V lost 3 bases, J lost 6 bases, and 13 bases lay in between. Germline V lookup: CDR1 SGHTS, CDR2 YDEGEE. The CDR3 sequence: CASSSDRGSNEQFF. CDR3 in DNA: TGTGCCAGCAGCTCGGACCGCGGGTCCAATGAGCAGTTCTTC.

The chain uses TRBV19 and TRBJ1-1; tentatively, D is TRBD1 (5 bases). This CDR3 region has 15 residues. V dropped 3 bases and J dropped 6 bases, with 17 bases sitting between them. Looked up from germline, CDR1 is LNHDA and CDR2 is SQIVND (reference sequence). CDR3 coding DNA: TGTGCCAGTAGTATTATTCCCAGGTTGGGGGCTGAAGCTTTCTTT. It specifies CASSIIPRLGAEAFF.

This chain uses TRBV6-1 with TRBJ1-2, with TRBD1 matching over 7 bases. Germline V gene data show CDR1 as MNHNS and CDR2 as SASEGT. The CDR3 has 11 residues. V shed 3 bases and J 10 bases; nucleotides not matched to a gene: 2. The CDR3 DNA sequence: TGTGCCAGCAGTGAGACAGGGTACTACACCTTC. It translates to CASSETGYYTF.

The chain is built from TRBV3-1 (or the pseudogene TRBV3-2) and TRBJ1-5; D is perhaps TRBD1 (6 bases). Per germline, CDR1 LGHDT and CDR2 YNNKEL (reference sequence). The CDR3 is made up of 15 amino acids. V was shortened by 1 base and J by 4 bases, with 11 bases between the two germline ends. The CDR3 reads CASSQGQGRNQPQHF. Written as DNA, the CDR3 is TGTGCCAGCAGCCAAGGGCAGGGGAGGAATCAGCCCCAGCATTTT.

CDR3: CSASRRDRLTYEQYF. As DNA, the CDR3 is TGCAGTGCTAGTCGCCGGGACAGGCTAACCTACGAGCAGTACTTC. This rearrangement joins TRBV20-1 to TRBJ2-7; TRBD1 matches 8 bases. In germline, CDR1 is DFQATT, CDR2 SNEGSKA (reference sequence). V shed 3 bases, J shed 2 bases, and the junction held 9 bases outside the gene matches. CDR3 size: 15 residues.

CDR3 in DNA: TGTGCCAGCAGCACCTTAGCGGGGGTCGAGACCCAGTACTTC. Translated: CASSTLAGVETQYF. The V and J genes are TRBV9 and TRBJ2-5; 9 positions match TRBD2. Looked up from germline, CDR1 is SGDLS and CDR2 is YYNGEE. Germline trimming cut 4 bases from V and 5 bases from J; bases unmatched to any gene: 6. This CDR3 region has 14 residues.

V and J are TRBV18 and TRBJ2-1; a possible D gene is TRBD1 (5 bases). Germline V lookup: CDR1 KGHSH, CDR2 LQKENI. The CDR3 is 15 residues long. V shed 0 bases and J shed 6 bases, with 12 bases lying between them. The CDR3 region is CASSPPSQGRNEQFF. In DNA, the CDR3 is TGTGCCAGCTCACCACCTTCCCAGGGCCGCAATGAGCAGTTCTTC.

This sequence joins TRBV19 and TRBJ1-5; 7 bases are shared with TRBD1. The ends lost 9 bases at V and 5 bases at J; junction bases unmatched: 7. In germline, CDR1 is LNHDA, CDR2 SQIVND (reference sequence). The CDR3 is 13 residues long. CDR3 residues: CASRDSAYQPQHF. Here the CDR3 DNA reads TGTGCCAGCCGGGACAGCGCTTATCAGCCCCAGCATTTT.

This clone was seen a few times. The J gene is TRBJ2-3, the V gene TRBV5-4, with 11 bases fitting TRBD2. Looked up from germline, CDR1 is SGHNT and CDR2 is YYREEE (reference sequence). The CDR3 has 16 residues. The V segment lost 4 bases and the J segment 4 bases; nucleotides outside the gene matches: 8. DNA for the CDR3: TGTGCCAGCAGCCCCCGACTAGCGGGGTCGGCAGATACGCAGTATTTT. This codes for CASSPRLAGSADTQYF.